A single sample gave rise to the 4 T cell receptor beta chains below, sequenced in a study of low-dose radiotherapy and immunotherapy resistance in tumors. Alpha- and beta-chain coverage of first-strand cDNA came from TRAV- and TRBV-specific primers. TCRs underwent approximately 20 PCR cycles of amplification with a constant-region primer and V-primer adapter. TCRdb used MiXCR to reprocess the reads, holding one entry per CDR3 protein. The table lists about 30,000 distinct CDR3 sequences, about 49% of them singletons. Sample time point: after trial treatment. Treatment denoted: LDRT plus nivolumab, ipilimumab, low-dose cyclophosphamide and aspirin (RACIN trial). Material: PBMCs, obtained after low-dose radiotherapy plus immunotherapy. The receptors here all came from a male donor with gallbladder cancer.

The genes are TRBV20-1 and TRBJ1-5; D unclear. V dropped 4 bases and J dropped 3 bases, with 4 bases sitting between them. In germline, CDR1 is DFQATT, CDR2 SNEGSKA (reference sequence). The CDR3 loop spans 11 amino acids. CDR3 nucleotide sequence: TGCAGTGCTAAAGACAATCAGCCCCAGCATTTT. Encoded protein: CSAKDNQPQHF.

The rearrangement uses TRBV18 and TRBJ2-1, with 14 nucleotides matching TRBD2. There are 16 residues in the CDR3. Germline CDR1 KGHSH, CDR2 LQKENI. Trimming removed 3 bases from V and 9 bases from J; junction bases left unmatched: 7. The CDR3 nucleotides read TGTGCCAGCTCACCCGGGACTAGCGGGGGTACAAGTGAGCAGTTCTTC. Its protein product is CASSPGTSGGTSEQFF. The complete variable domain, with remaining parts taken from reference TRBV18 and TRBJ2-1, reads NAGVMQNPRHLVRRRGQEARLRCSPMKGHSHVYWYRQLPEEGLKFMVYLQKENIIDESGMPKERFSAEFPKEGPSILRIQQVVRGDSAAYFCASSPGTSGGTSEQFFGPGTRLTVL.

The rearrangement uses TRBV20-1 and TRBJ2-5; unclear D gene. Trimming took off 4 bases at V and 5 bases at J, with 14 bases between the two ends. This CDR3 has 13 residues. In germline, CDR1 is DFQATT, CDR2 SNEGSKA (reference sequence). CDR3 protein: CSAKSATRETQYF. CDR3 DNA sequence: TGCAGTGCTAAAAGCGCCACCCGGGAGACCCAGTACTTC.

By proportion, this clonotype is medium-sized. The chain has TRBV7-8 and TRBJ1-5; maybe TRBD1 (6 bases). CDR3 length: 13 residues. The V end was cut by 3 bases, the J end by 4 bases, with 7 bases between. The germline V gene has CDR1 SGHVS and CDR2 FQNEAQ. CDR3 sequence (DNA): TGTGCCAGCAGCTTGAGGGGGAATCAGCCCCAGCATTTT. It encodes CASSLRGNQPQHF.